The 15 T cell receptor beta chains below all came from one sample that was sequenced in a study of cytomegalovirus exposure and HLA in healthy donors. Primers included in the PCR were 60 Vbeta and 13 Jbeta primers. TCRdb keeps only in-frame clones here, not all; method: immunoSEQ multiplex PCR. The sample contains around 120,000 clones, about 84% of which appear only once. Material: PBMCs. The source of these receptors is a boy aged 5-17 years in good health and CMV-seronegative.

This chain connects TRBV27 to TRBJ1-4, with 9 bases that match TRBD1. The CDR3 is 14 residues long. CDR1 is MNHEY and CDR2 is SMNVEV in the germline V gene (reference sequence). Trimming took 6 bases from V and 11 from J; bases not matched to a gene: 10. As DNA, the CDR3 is TGTGCCAGCAGCCCGGGACAGGGACCTGGGAAACTGTTTTTT. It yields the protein CASSPGQGPGKLFF.

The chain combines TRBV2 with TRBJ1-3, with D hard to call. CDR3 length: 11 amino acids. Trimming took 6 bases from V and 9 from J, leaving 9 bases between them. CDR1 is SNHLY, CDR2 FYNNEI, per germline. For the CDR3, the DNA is TGTGCCAGCAGCCCGGAGGGCACCATATATTTT. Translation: CASSPEGTIYF.

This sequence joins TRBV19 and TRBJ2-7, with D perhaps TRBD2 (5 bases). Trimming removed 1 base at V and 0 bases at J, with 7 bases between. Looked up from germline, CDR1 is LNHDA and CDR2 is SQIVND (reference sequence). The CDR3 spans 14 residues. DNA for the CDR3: TGTGCCAGTAGTATAGGACGGGGCTCCTACGAGCAGTACTTC. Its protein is CASSIGRGSYEQYF. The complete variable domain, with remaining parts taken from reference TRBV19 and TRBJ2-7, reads DGGITQSPKYLFRKEGQNVTLSCEQNLNHDAMYWYRQDPGQGLRLIYYSQIVNDFQKGDIAEGYSVSREKKESFPLTVTSAQKNPTAFYLCASSIGRGSYEQYFGPGTRLTVT.

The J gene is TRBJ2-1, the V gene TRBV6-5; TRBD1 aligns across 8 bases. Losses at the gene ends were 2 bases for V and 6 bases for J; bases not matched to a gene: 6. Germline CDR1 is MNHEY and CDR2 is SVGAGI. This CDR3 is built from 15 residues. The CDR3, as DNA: TGTGCCAGCAGTTACAGTCAGGGGGCATTCAATGAGCAGTTCTTC. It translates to CASSYSQGAFNEQFF.

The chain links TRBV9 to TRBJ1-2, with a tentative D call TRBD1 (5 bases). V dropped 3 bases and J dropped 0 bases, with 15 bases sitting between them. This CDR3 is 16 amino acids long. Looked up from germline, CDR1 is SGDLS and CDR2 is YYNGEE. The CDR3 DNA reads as TGTGCCAGCAGCGCGGGGGGGATCTCAGCTAACTATGGCTACACCTTC. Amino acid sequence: CASSAGGISANYGYTF.

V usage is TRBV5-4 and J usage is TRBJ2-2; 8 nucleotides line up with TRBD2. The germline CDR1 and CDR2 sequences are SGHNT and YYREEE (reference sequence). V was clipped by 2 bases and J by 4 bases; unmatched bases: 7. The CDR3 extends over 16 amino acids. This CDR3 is CASSFRREGSTGELFF. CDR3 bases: TGTGCCAGCAGCTTTCGCCGGGAGGGCAGCACCGGGGAGCTGTTTTTT.

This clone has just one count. CDR3 nucleotides: TGTGCCAGCAGAGGACAGGGGGCTGGGGAGCAGTACTTC. The encoded protein is CASRGQGAGEQYF. J is TRBJ2-7 and V is TRBV6-1, with 11 positions matching TRBD1. This CDR3 has 13 amino acids. The V segment lost 6 bases and the J segment 7 bases; nucleotides outside the gene matches: 5. The germline V gene encodes CDR1 MNHNS and CDR2 SASEGT.

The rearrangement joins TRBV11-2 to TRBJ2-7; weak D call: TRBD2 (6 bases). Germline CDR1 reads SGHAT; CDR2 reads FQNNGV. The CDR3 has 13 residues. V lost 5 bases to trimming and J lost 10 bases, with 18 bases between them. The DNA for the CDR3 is TGTGCCAGCAGCAGCGATAGCGGAAGTGTACAGTACTTC. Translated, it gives CASSSDSGSVQYF.

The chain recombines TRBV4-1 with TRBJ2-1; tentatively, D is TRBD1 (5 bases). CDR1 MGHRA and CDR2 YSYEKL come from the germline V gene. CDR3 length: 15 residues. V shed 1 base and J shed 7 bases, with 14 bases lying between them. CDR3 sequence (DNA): TGCGCCAGCAGCCAAGGGGTCCTAAGGGGAAATGAGCAGTTCTTC. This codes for CASSQGVLRGNEQFF.

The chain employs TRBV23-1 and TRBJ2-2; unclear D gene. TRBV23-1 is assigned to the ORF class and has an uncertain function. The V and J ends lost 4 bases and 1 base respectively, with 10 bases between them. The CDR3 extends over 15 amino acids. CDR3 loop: CASSRTKLNTGELFF. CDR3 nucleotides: TGCGCCAGCAGTCGAACTAAACTGAACACCGGGGAGCTGTTTTTT.

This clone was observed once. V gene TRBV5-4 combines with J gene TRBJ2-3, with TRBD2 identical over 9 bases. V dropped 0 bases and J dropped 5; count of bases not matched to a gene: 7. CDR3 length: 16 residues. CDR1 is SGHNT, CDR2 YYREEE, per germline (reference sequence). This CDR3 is CASSLGFDSGRDTQYF. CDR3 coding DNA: TGTGCCAGCAGCTTGGGATTTGATAGCGGGAGAGATACGCAGTATTTT.

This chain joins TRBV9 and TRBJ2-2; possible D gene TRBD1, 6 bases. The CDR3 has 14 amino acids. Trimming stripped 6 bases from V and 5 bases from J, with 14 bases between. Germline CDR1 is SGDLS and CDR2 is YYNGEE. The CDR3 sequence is CASTRDIPTGELFF. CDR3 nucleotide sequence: TGTGCCAGCACCCGGGACATCCCAACCGGGGAGCTGTTTTTT.

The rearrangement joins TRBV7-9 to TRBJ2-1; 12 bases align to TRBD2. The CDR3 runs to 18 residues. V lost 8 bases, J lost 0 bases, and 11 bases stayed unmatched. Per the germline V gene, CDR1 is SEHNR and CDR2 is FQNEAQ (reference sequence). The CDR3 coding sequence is TGTGCCAGCGTTATGGGACTAGCGGGTACGAGCTCCTACAATGAGCAGTTCTTC. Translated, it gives CASVMGLAGTSSYNEQFF.

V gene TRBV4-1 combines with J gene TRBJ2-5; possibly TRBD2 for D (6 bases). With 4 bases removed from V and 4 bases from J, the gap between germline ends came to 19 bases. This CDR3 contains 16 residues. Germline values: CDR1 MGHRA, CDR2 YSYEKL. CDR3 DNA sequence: TGCGCCAGCAGCCCTCTCGAGAGCGGGTGGTCAGAGACCCAGTACTTC. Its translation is CASSPLESGWSETQYF.

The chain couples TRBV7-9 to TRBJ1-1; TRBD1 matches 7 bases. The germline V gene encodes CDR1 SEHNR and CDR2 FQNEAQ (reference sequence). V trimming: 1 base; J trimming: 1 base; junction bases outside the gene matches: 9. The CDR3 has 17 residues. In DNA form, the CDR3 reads TGTGCCAGCAGCTTAGGTCCCGGGACAGACCCGAACACTGAAGCTTTCTTT. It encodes CASSLGPGTDPNTEAFF.